Below are 7 T cell receptor beta chains sequenced from a single sample in a study of CD8 T cells in cerebrospinal fluid in Alzheimer's disease. TCRdb reprocessed the 10x single-cell sequencing reads and keeps a single row for each CDR3 protein, giving no DNA. The sample table includes 1,500 to 2,000 distinct CDR3 sequences. Sequenced sample: cerebrospinal fluid. All receptors come from a human donor with mild cognitive impairment.

V usage is TRBV9 and J usage is TRBJ2-1. Germline values: CDR1 SGDLS, CDR2 YYNGEE. There are 11 residues in the CDR3. The CDR3 region is CASSVGREQFF.

This clonotype is called medium-sized based on its frequency. This rearrangement joins TRBV2 to TRBJ1-5. The CDR3 totals 15 residues. Germline assignment: CDR1 SNHLY and CDR2 FYNNEI. CDR3 region: CASSDQDGSNQPQHF.

Frequency places this clonotype as large. V and J are TRBV7-2 and TRBJ1-4; TCRdb selects TRBD1, and the lack of DNA leaves this call unchecked. Germline values: CDR1 SGHTA, CDR2 FQGNSA. The CDR3 totals 14 residues. CDR3: CASSSGQGTEKLFF.

Considering frequency, this clonotype is large (0.1 to 1%). The J gene is TRBJ1-1, the V gene TRBV5-1. CDR1 and CDR2 (germline): SGHRS, YFSETQ. The CDR3 covers 13 residues. The CDR3: CASSSEVGTEAFF.

This clonotype counts as medium-sized by frequency. This chain uses TRBV28 with TRBJ2-7. This CDR3 contains 12 residues. The germline V gene has CDR1 MDHEN and CDR2 SYDVKM. The CDR3 region is CASSRISWEQYF.

Considering frequency, this clonotype is medium-sized. The chain has TRBV20-1 and TRBJ2-5; there is no DNA to check the TCRdb D call of TRBD2. This CDR3 is 12 amino acids long. Germline V gives CDR1 DFQATT, CDR2 SNEGSKA (reference sequence). CDR3 loop: CSATSGGETQYF.

This clonotype registers medium-sized by frequency. The rearrangement links TRBV5-4 to TRBJ2-6; no DNA is available, so the TRBD2 call from TCRdb remains unchecked. This CDR3 is built from 17 residues. Germline V gene lookup returns CDR1 SGHNT and CDR2 YYREEE (reference sequence). The CDR3: CASSWEGGVSGANVLTF.